Listed below are T cell receptor beta chains from one sample, sequenced in a study of cytomegalovirus exposure and HLA in healthy donors. Here immunoSEQ multiplex PCR was the method, and the copy in TCRdb shows in-frame clones only, minus some. The sample records around 190,000 clones, about 88% being singletons. Material: PBMCs. The receptors derive from a young woman in good health and CMV-seronegative. CDR3s include the opening cysteine and the closing phenylalanine or tryptophan. The D gene is left open where the match is weak. Size values are once, few and many counts, or a class for expanded clones, and some rows have none.

d_call: TRBD1
clone_size: -
j_call: TRBJ2-1
v_call: TRBV27
cdr3_nt: TGTGCCAGCAGTTACCGGGACAGGGGGCACGAGCAGTTCTTC
cdr3_aa: CASSYRDRGHEQFF

d_call: TRBD1
clone_size: -
j_call: TRBJ2-7
v_call: TRBV5-6
cdr3_nt: TGTGCCAGCAGCTGGGACAGGGGGCCCTACGAGCAGTACTTC
cdr3_aa: CASSWDRGPYEQYF

d_call: -
clone_size: -
j_call: TRBJ1-1
v_call: TRBV29-1
cdr3_nt: TGCAGCGTTCTTGGGGCAGGGGAAGCTTTCTTT
cdr3_aa: CSVLGAGEAFF

d_call: TRBD1
clone_size: once
j_call: TRBJ2-1
v_call: TRBV7-9
cdr3_nt: TGTGCCTCCTTCGACAGGGTTGGCAATGAGCAGTTCTTC
cdr3_aa: CASFDRVGNEQFF

d_call: -
clone_size: -
j_call: TRBJ1-3
v_call: TRBV5-6
cdr3_nt: TGTGCCAGCAGCCCGGCTAGAAGCTCTGGAAACACCATATATTTT
cdr3_aa: CASSPARSSGNTIYF

d_call: -
clone_size: -
j_call: TRBJ2-5
v_call: TRBV29-1
cdr3_nt: TGCAGCGTTGTTTCAGCGTACCAGGAGACCCAGTACTTC
cdr3_aa: CSVVSAYQETQYF

d_call: -
clone_size: -
j_call: TRBJ2-6
v_call: TRBV5-6
cdr3_nt: TGTGCCAGCAGCTTACGGTCCTCTATCCCTGGGGCCAACGTCCTGACTTTC
cdr3_aa: CASSLRSSIPGANVLTF

d_call: -
clone_size: -
j_call: TRBJ2-1
v_call: TRBV7-9
cdr3_nt: TGTGCCAGCAGCTTAGGTGGGCTAGCGAGTGAGCAGTTCTTC
cdr3_aa: CASSLGGLASEQFF

d_call: TRBD1
clone_size: -
j_call: TRBJ2-5
v_call: TRBV5-1
cdr3_nt: TGCGCCAGCAGCCCCAGGGACAGGGGGAGAGAGACCCAGTACTTC
cdr3_aa: CASSPRDRGRETQYF

d_call: -
clone_size: -
j_call: TRBJ1-3
v_call: TRBV11-2
cdr3_nt: TGTGCCAGCAGCTCACCGACAGGACCAAGCTCTGGAAACACCATATATTTT
cdr3_aa: CASSSPTGPSSGNTIYF

d_call: -
clone_size: -
j_call: TRBJ1-1
v_call: TRBV7-2
cdr3_nt: TGTGCCAGCAGCCATGCGACAGGAATGAACACTGAAGCTTTCTTT
cdr3_aa: CASSHATGMNTEAFF

d_call: -
clone_size: -
j_call: TRBJ2-7
v_call: TRBV2
cdr3_nt: TGTGCCAGCAGAGCCGGGACTCAGAGCTCCTACGAGCAGTACTTC
cdr3_aa: CASRAGTQSSYEQYF

d_call: -
clone_size: -
j_call: TRBJ2-3
v_call: TRBV9
cdr3_nt: TGTGCCAGCAGCGTCCAGGGGACAGATACGCAGTATTTT
cdr3_aa: CASSVQGTDTQYF

d_call: -
clone_size: few
j_call: TRBJ1-1
v_call: TRBV28
cdr3_nt: TGTGCCAGCAGTTCGGGGGTAATGAACACTGAAGCTTTCTTT
cdr3_aa: CASSSGVMNTEAFF

d_call: TRBD2
clone_size: -
j_call: TRBJ2-3
v_call: TRBV5-1
cdr3_nt: TGCGCCAGCAGCCACGGACTAGCGGGGGGCCGGGGCACAGATACGCAGTATTTT
cdr3_aa: CASSHGLAGGRGTDTQYF

d_call: TRBD1
clone_size: -
j_call: TRBJ1-2
v_call: TRBV18
cdr3_nt: TGTGCCAGCTCACCACTTCCGGGACAGGGGACCTCTAACTATGGCTACACCTTC
cdr3_aa: CASSPLPGQGTSNYGYTF

d_call: -
clone_size: -
j_call: TRBJ2-7
v_call: TRBV30
cdr3_nt: TGTGCCTGGACAACAGGGATCTACGAGCAGTACTTC
cdr3_aa: CAWTTGIYEQYF

d_call: -
clone_size: -
j_call: TRBJ2-3
v_call: TRBV5-1
cdr3_nt: TGCGCCAGCAGCTTGATGACGGGGACTGAGAGCACAGATACGCAGTATTTT
cdr3_aa: CASSLMTGTESTDTQYF

d_call: TRBD1
clone_size: -
j_call: TRBJ2-1
v_call: TRBV29-1
cdr3_nt: TGCAGCGCAGAAGGTCTCCGGGACAGGGATACGTTCTTC
cdr3_aa: CSAEGLRDRDTFF

d_call: TRBD2
clone_size: -
j_call: TRBJ2-3
v_call: TRBV27
cdr3_nt: TGTGCCAGCAGTTTGGCGGGAGGGGATACGCAGTATTTT
cdr3_aa: CASSLAGGDTQYF

d_call: TRBD1
clone_size: -
j_call: TRBJ1-1
v_call: TRBV28
cdr3_nt: TGTGCCAGCAGTTCGTGGGACAGTTGGGGCACTGAAGCTTTCTTT
cdr3_aa: CASSSWDSWGTEAFF

d_call: -
clone_size: -
j_call: TRBJ2-7
v_call: TRBV4-1
cdr3_nt: TGCGCCAGCAGCCAAGATGGGGCAGGCTCCTACGAGCAGTACTTC
cdr3_aa: CASSQDGAGSYEQYF

d_call: TRBD2
clone_size: -
j_call: TRBJ2-5
v_call: TRBV5-5
cdr3_nt: TGTGCCAGCAGCTTTGTTACTAGCGGGGGGGAGACCCAGTACTTC
cdr3_aa: CASSFVTSGGETQYF

d_call: TRBD1
clone_size: -
j_call: TRBJ1-2
v_call: TRBV5-1
cdr3_nt: TGCGCCAGCAGCTACGTACAGGGGGCGAATGGCTACACCTTC
cdr3_aa: CASSYVQGANGYTF

d_call: -
clone_size: once
j_call: TRBJ2-2
v_call: TRBV5-1
cdr3_nt: TGCGCCAGCAGCTTGGGCCCGTCAAGACTCGGGGAGCTGTTTTTT
cdr3_aa: CASSLGPSRLGELFF

d_call: -
clone_size: -
j_call: TRBJ1-5
v_call: TRBV28
cdr3_nt: TGTGCCAGCAGTTTTGAATTTGGGGCAGGGGATAGCAATCAGCCCCAGCATTTT
cdr3_aa: CASSFEFGAGDSNQPQHF

d_call: -
clone_size: -
j_call: TRBJ1-4
v_call: TRBV4-1
cdr3_nt: TGCGCCAGCAGCCAAGTTTGGGGCTCGTACGAAAAACTGTTTTTT
cdr3_aa: CASSQVWGSYEKLFF

d_call: TRBD2
clone_size: -
j_call: TRBJ2-7
v_call: TRBV5-1
cdr3_nt: TGCGCCAGCAGCTTGGCCAGCGGGGCCGCGTTAGGGCAGTACTTC
cdr3_aa: CASSLASGAALGQYF

d_call: TRBD1
clone_size: -
j_call: TRBJ2-2
v_call: TRBV5-1
cdr3_nt: TGCGCCAGCAGCTTGACAGGGGGCTACACCGGGGAGCTGTTTTTT
cdr3_aa: CASSLTGGYTGELFF

d_call: -
clone_size: few
j_call: TRBJ1-1
v_call: TRBV20-1
cdr3_nt: TGCAGTGCTCGTCTCAACACTGAAGCTTTCTTT
cdr3_aa: CSARLNTEAFF

d_call: -
clone_size: once
j_call: TRBJ1-4
v_call: TRBV5-1
cdr3_nt: TGCGCCAGCAGCCCGGGAGACCTGAATGAAAAACTGTTTTTT
cdr3_aa: CASSPGDLNEKLFF

d_call: TRBD1
clone_size: -
j_call: TRBJ2-7
v_call: TRBV5-1
cdr3_nt: TGCGCCAGCAGCCAGGGACAGGTCGGCACCTACGAGCAGTACTTC
cdr3_aa: CASSQGQVGTYEQYF

d_call: -
clone_size: -
j_call: TRBJ1-1
v_call: TRBV5-1
cdr3_nt: TGCGCCAGCAGCTTGGAGCAGGGAGGAGGCACTGAAGCTTTCTTT
cdr3_aa: CASSLEQGGGTEAFF

d_call: TRBD2
clone_size: -
j_call: TRBJ2-2
v_call: TRBV6-1
cdr3_nt: TGTGCCAGCAGAAAAGGGGGACTAGAAACCGGGGAGCTGTTTTTT
cdr3_aa: CASRKGGLETGELFF

d_call: TRBD1
clone_size: -
j_call: TRBJ2-2
v_call: TRBV7-2
cdr3_nt: TGTGCCACCGAGGGACAGTACACCGGGGAGCTGTTTTTT
cdr3_aa: CATEGQYTGELFF

d_call: TRBD2
clone_size: -
j_call: TRBJ2-1
v_call: TRBV7-3
cdr3_nt: TGTGCCAGCAGCCGAGGGACTAGCGGAGACAATGAGCAGTTCTTC
cdr3_aa: CASSRGTSGDNEQFF

d_call: TRBD2
clone_size: once
j_call: TRBJ2-3
v_call: TRBV5-1
cdr3_nt: TGCGCCAGCACTTCCGGGACTAGCTTAGATACGCAGTATTTT
cdr3_aa: CASTSGTSLDTQYF

d_call: -
clone_size: -
j_call: TRBJ2-7
v_call: TRBV4-1
cdr3_nt: TGCGCCAGCAGCCAAGGACCGGGGAGAAACGAGCAGTACTTC
cdr3_aa: CASSQGPGRNEQYF

d_call: TRBD1
clone_size: -
j_call: TRBJ2-3
v_call: TRBV5-1
cdr3_nt: TGCGCCAGCAGCCCGACAGGGGGCCTCTCAAATACGCAGTATTTT
cdr3_aa: CASSPTGGLSNTQYF

d_call: TRBD2
clone_size: once
j_call: TRBJ2-5
v_call: TRBV5-1
cdr3_nt: TGCGCCAGCAAGTCTCTTAGCGGGGGGGCGGGACAAGAGACCCAGTACTTC
cdr3_aa: CASKSLSGGAGQETQYF

d_call: TRBD2
clone_size: -
j_call: TRBJ2-1
v_call: TRBV5-1
cdr3_nt: TGCGCCAGCAATAGCGGGGGGAGGGTTGAGCAGTTCTTC
cdr3_aa: CASNSGGRVEQFF

d_call: -
clone_size: -
j_call: TRBJ2-1
v_call: TRBV4-2
cdr3_nt: TGTGCCAGCAGCCAAGAGCGGGCTGTCCTTGGTAATGAGCAGTTCTTC
cdr3_aa: CASSQERAVLGNEQFF

d_call: -
clone_size: -
j_call: TRBJ2-7
v_call: TRBV9
cdr3_nt: TGTGCCAGCAGCTCCCCCGGGACGGGAGAAAAGTACTTC
cdr3_aa: CASSSPGTGEKYF

d_call: -
clone_size: few
j_call: TRBJ2-5
v_call: TRBV5-1
cdr3_nt: TGCGCCAGCAGCTTGGTTACTAGATTTACAGAGACCCAGTACTTC
cdr3_aa: CASSLVTRFTETQYF

d_call: -
clone_size: -
j_call: TRBJ1-1
v_call: TRBV2
cdr3_nt: TGTGCCAGCAGCGCCTTAACACAGGGTTGGGCTTTCTTT
cdr3_aa: CASSALTQGWAFF

d_call: TRBD2
clone_size: -
j_call: TRBJ2-4
v_call: TRBV15
cdr3_nt: TGTGCCACCAGTAGAGCCGGTGGAGCGGGGTGGGTCAGAAACATTCAGTACTTC
cdr3_aa: CATSRAGGAGWVRNIQYF

d_call: -
clone_size: -
j_call: TRBJ2-1
v_call: TRBV11-3
cdr3_nt: TGTGCCAGCAGCCCCGGAGGTTGGGGAGGCGGCTACAATGAGCAGTTCTTC
cdr3_aa: CASSPGGWGGGYNEQFF

d_call: TRBD1
clone_size: few
j_call: TRBJ1-4
v_call: TRBV27
cdr3_nt: TGTGCCAGCAGTTCCCGACAGGGGTATGAAAAACTGTTTTTT
cdr3_aa: CASSSRQGYEKLFF

d_call: TRBD2
clone_size: once
j_call: TRBJ2-1
v_call: TRBV9
cdr3_nt: TGTGCCAGCAGCGTTCTAGCGGGAGGGATTGATGAGCAGTTCTTC
cdr3_aa: CASSVLAGGIDEQFF

d_call: -
clone_size: -
j_call: TRBJ2-2
v_call: TRBV19
cdr3_nt: TGTGCCAGCCGCACGTACGGGAACACCGGGGAGCTGTTTTTT
cdr3_aa: CASRTYGNTGELFF

d_call: -
clone_size: -
j_call: TRBJ2-6
v_call: TRBV7-3
cdr3_nt: TGTGCCAGCAGCCCCCGAAGGAGGGGTTCGGGGGCCAACGTCCTGACTTTC
cdr3_aa: CASSPRRRGSGANVLTF

d_call: -
clone_size: -
j_call: TRBJ1-1
v_call: TRBV5-6
cdr3_nt: TGTGCCAGCAGCTACCGGGACACTCTTCTCCGGTTT
cdr3_aa: CASSYRDTLLRF